The clone carrying this TCR beta chain occurred once. The target antigen is unknown. As for the donors, each was a healthy bone marrow donor. The CDR3 runs to 15 residues. Per the germline V gene, CDR1 is SGDLS and CDR2 is YYNGEE. Trimming stripped 4 bases from V and 2 bases from J, with 15 bases between. The sample comes from a study of cytomegalovirus exposure and HLA in healthy donors. PCR was performed using 60 Vbeta and 13 Jbeta primers. Libraries were prepared by immunoSEQ multiplex PCR; TCRdb keeps only in-frame clonotypes and omits some of them. Of about 180,000 clones detected, around 74% appear once; the ten largest clones hold over 2.5%. Findings of the study overall: In vitro experiments confirmed that three CMV-associated chains were specific for CMV antigens.

This TCR was sampled from a male donor in good health and CMV-seronegative. Sequenced input: PBMCs. The chain carries TRBV9 and TRBJ1-2; D possibly corresponds to TRBD1 (5 bases). The CDR3 here is CASSPRQGSNYGYTF. CDR3 in DNA: TGTGCCAGCAGCCCTCGTCAGGGATCAAACTATGGCTACACCTTC.